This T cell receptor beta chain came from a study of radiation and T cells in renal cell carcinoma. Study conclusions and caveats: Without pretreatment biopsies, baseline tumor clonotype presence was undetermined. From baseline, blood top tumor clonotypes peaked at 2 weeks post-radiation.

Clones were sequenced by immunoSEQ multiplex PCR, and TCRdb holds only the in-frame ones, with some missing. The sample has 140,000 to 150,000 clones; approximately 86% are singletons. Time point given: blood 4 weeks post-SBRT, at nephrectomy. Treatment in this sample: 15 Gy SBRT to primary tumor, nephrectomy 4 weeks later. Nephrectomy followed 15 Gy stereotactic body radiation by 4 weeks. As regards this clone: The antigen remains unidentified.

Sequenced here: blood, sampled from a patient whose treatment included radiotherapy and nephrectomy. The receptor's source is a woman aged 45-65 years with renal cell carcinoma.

The DNA for the CDR3 is TGTGCCAGCTATAAAAGGAGGACAGCCAGTTACGAGCAGTACTTC. Translation: CASYKRRTASYEQYF. The chain combines TRBV21-1 with TRBJ2-7; the table gives TRBD1 as D, unverified against the DNA. TRBV21-1 is deemed a pseudogene. The CDR3 length is 15 residues.